What follows describes a single TCR beta chain. This sample was taken from a study of regulatory T cells in long-lasting Graves disease. Study context: Graves' cases, newly diagnosed, had used antithyroid drugs under 3 months.

iRepertoire HTBI primers and Arm-PCR of CDR3 regions built TCR beta libraries. Source study methods: Identification across samples found some 60 TRBV and about 13 TRBJ segments. TCRdb processed the multiplex PCR reads anew with MiXCR; each CDR3 protein has one entry. TCRdb's processing, not the study's, gives the V and J calls here. The profile covers 550,000 to 600,000 distinct CDR3 sequences, with roughly a sixth appearing a single time and 12% taken by the ten largest. Time point indicated: newly diagnosed GD, antithyroid drugs for less than 3 months. There was RNA extracted from PBMCs, and the TCR library was made from it. These sequences were also reported in another study, on T cells in Graves' hyperthyroidism and ophthalmopathy. That source notes: The TCR CDR3 was amplified in a first-round RT-PCR using the HTBI primer set.

Sequencing used peripheral blood mononuclear cells (PBMCs), obtained at new diagnosis, from a patient treated with antithyroid drugs. This receptor was obtained from a man aged 18 to 30 with Graves disease.

The CDR3 DNA reads TGTGCCAGCAGTCCGCGGACAGGAGCTGTTATACCCCTCCACTTT. It specifies CASSPRTGAVIPLHF. The V and J genes are TRBV27 and TRBJ1-6; 7 nucleotides line up with TRBD1. In germline, CDR1 is MNHEY, CDR2 SMNVEV (reference sequence). CDR3 size: 15 residues. V lost 5 bases and J lost 12; bases outside the gene matches: 13.